These 25 T cell receptor beta chains share one sample of origin, sequenced in a study of cytomegalovirus exposure and HLA in healthy donors. Primers for the PCR totalled 60 Vbeta and 13 Jbeta. The data were produced by immunoSEQ multiplex PCR, yet TCRdb's version contains in-frame clones alone and is incomplete. The top ten clones hold around 2.7% of a sample with around 65,000 clones, less than 70% of them seen once. Input material: PBMCs. The receptors originated from a man aged 25 to 40 in good health and CMV-seronegative.

V gene TRBV29-1 combines with J gene TRBJ2-7, with 7 bases identical to TRBD1. Germline assignment: CDR1 SQVTM and CDR2 ANQGSEA. This CDR3 spans 13 amino acids. V was pared by 3 bases and J by 5 bases, with 7 bases of the junction left unmatched. The CDR3 coding sequence is TGCAGCGTTGATTCAACAGGGGCGGACGAGCAGTACTTC. It encodes CSVDSTGADEQYF.

The chain joins TRBV6-7 to TRBJ2-7; tentatively, D is TRBD1 (5 bases). Being an ORF, TRBV6-7 has a function that is uncertain. This CDR3 region has 15 residues. V lost 7 bases to trimming and J lost 2 bases, with 18 bases between them. In DNA, the CDR3 is TGTGCCAGCACCCAAATGGGGCAGAGAACCTACGAGCAGTACTTC. It specifies CASTQMGQRTYEQYF.

Worth noting for this clone: The CDR3 carries no conserved terminal phenylalanine or tryptophan, so it likely arises from a read error. The limits of the CDR3 on the DNA are not certain, so only TCRdb's listed CDR3 is given. The V gene is TRBV27, the J gene TRBJ1-4; the table calls TRBD1, which could not be checked here. Germline V gene lookup returns CDR1 MNHEY and CDR2 SMNVEV (reference sequence). The CDR3 is 13 amino acids long, termini counted. The CDR3 spells CASSATRTGQTYN.

This clone was detected a few times. This chain joins TRBV7-9 and TRBJ2-7; tentative D call: TRBD1 (6 bases). V dropped 0 bases and J dropped 3 bases, with 18 bases sitting between them. Germline values: CDR1 SEHNR, CDR2 FQNEAQ (reference sequence). This CDR3 region has 17 residues. The CDR3 loop reads CASSLASWQGINYEQYF. The CDR3 bases are TGTGCCAGCAGCTTAGCTTCCTGGCAGGGGATTAACTACGAGCAGTACTTC.

This chain uses TRBV29-1 with TRBJ2-3; D perhaps matches TRBD2 (6 bases). V shed 4 bases and J shed 4 bases, with 15 bases lying between them. Germline loops: CDR1 SQVTM, CDR2 ANQGSEA. CDR3 length: 14 amino acids. The CDR3, as DNA: TGCAGCGTTGTGAGTCCGACGGGGGCAGATACGCAGTATTTT. Residues: CSVVSPTGADTQYF.

This clone was seen once. The chain carries TRBV27 and TRBJ2-7; unclear D gene. This CDR3 contains 11 residues. V shed 8 bases and J shed 4 bases, with 9 bases lying between them. CDR1 and CDR2 from the germline V gene are MNHEY and SMNVEV (reference sequence). The CDR3 nucleotides read TGTGCCAGCGCCTCCGGGTACGAGCAGTACTTC. It translates to CASASGYEQYF.

This clone turned up a few times. The V gene is TRBV7-9, the J gene TRBJ2-3; 7 nucleotides line up with TRBD1. The V segment lost 5 bases and the J segment 3 bases; nucleotides outside the gene matches: 8. From germline, CDR1 is SEHNR and CDR2 FQNEAQ (reference sequence). The CDR3 length is 15 residues. The CDR3 reads CASSPRDSGTDTQYF. The CDR3 DNA follows: TGTGCCAGCAGCCCCCGGGACAGTGGGACAGATACGCAGTATTTT.

In its sample, this clone was seen a few times. Mismatch with germline at one junction end may stem from a read error. The rearrangement uses TRBV7-9 and TRBJ2-7; D possibly corresponds to TRBD1 (5 bases). The CDR3 runs to 12 residues. The germline V gene encodes CDR1 SEHNR and CDR2 FQNEAQ (reference sequence). The CDR3 is CASSPDSFHSTF. The CDR3 DNA follows: TGTGCCAGCAGCCCCGACAGTTTCCACTCCACCTTC.

J is TRBJ2-7 and V is TRBV7-9, with D possibly matching TRBD1 (6 bases). The V gene lost 2 bases and the J gene lost 7 bases, with 18 bases spanning the gap. Germline V gene sequence: CDR1 SEHNR, CDR2 FQNEAQ (reference sequence). The CDR3 contains 15 residues. CDR3 bases: TGTGCCAGCAGCTTAACCAATACAGGGTCCGGGGAGCAGTACTTC. Translated: CASSLTNTGSGEQYF.

A few counts support this clone. CDR3 residues: CASSSLRGSQETQYF. CDR3 bases: TGTGCCAGCAGCTCCCTGCGGGGGTCCCAAGAGACCCAGTACTTC. This chain uses TRBV7-2 with TRBJ2-5; TRBD2 matches 7 bases. There are 15 residues in the CDR3. Germline-derived CDR1 and CDR2 are SGHTA and FQGNSA. V lost 4 bases, J lost 1 base, and 6 bases stayed unmatched.

This clone was observed a few times. The CDR3 nucleotides are TGTGCCAGTAGTATACTAATCACAGATACGCAGTATTTT. Protein sequence: CASSILITDTQYF. The chain uses TRBV19 and TRBJ2-3; no clear D. Trimming removed 2 bases from V and 2 bases from J, with 5 bases in between. CDR1 and CDR2 (germline): LNHDA, SQIVND (reference sequence). There are 13 residues in the CDR3.

This clone was seen a handful of times. The chain couples TRBV6-5 to TRBJ1-6; 8 bases line up with TRBD1. The CDR3 runs to 15 residues. Germline-derived CDR1 and CDR2 are MNHEY and SVGAGI. With V trimmed by 2 bases and J by 6 bases, 3 bases remained unmatched. In nucleotides, the CDR3 is TGTGCCAGCAGTTACACGACAGGGGCTAATTCACCCCTCCACTTT. It encodes CASSYTTGANSPLHF.

V and J are TRBV5-6 and TRBJ2-5, with 7 bases that match TRBD2. The CDR3 runs 16 residues. After removal of 1 base from V and 5 bases from J, the junction contained 11 bases not matched to a gene. Germline CDR1 SGHDT, CDR2 YYEEEE. DNA for the CDR3: TGTGCCAGCAGCTTGTTGGGACTATTCATGTGGGAGACCCAGTACTTC. It is translated as CASSLLGLFMWETQYF.

The chain joins TRBV29-1 to TRBJ1-2; 7 bases map to TRBD1. V was clipped by 2 bases and J by 0 bases; unmatched bases: 0. Per the germline V gene, CDR1 is SQVTM and CDR2 is ANQGSEA. The CDR3 has 13 amino acids. CDR3: CSVETGANYGYTF. The CDR3 DNA reads TGCAGCGTTGAAACAGGGGCTAACTATGGCTACACCTTC.

The rearrangement joins TRBV25-1 to TRBJ1-2; D gene ambiguous. The CDR3 length is 14 residues. Germline V CDR1 and CDR2: MGHDK, SYGVNS. V lost 0 bases to trimming and J lost 3 bases, with 8 bases between them. The DNA for the CDR3 is TGTGCCAGCAGTGAATACGCTAGCGACTATGGCTACACCTTC. The encoded protein is CASSEYASDYGYTF.

This clone has more than one count but fewer than ten. J is TRBJ1-2 and V is TRBV2; D remains unclear. This CDR3 is 13 amino acids long. CDR1 SNHLY and CDR2 FYNNEI come from the germline V gene. Trimming stripped 2 bases from V and 4 bases from J, with 8 bases between. CDR3 protein: CASSELDFYGYTF. The CDR3 DNA reads TGTGCCAGCAGTGAACTCGACTTCTATGGCTACACCTTC.

The rearrangement uses TRBV18 and TRBJ1-3, with 7 bases aligning to TRBD1. Germline V CDR1 and CDR2: KGHSH, LQKENI. The CDR3 extends over 15 amino acids. Germline trimming cut 3 bases from V and 0 bases from J; bases unmatched to any gene: 2. In DNA form, the CDR3 reads TGTGCCAGCTCACCGGGACAGAGCTCTGGAAACACCATATATTTT. Translated: CASSPGQSSGNTIYF.

The J gene is TRBJ2-7, the V gene TRBV2, with D perhaps TRBD2 (6 bases). Trimming removed 6 bases at V and 1 base at J, with 19 bases between. The CDR3 consists of 16 residues. Germline CDR1 reads SNHLY; CDR2 reads FYNNEI. This CDR3 reads CASSPVGRSGSYEQYF. CDR3 nucleotides: TGTGCCAGCAGCCCGGTGGGGAGGTCGGGGTCCTACGAGCAGTACTTC.

The chain uses TRBV2 and TRBJ1-5, with TRBD1 matching over 8 bases. After removal of 7 bases from V and 6 bases from J, the junction contained 5 bases not matched to a gene. CDR1 and CDR2 from the germline V gene are SNHLY and FYNNEI. This CDR3 region has 13 residues. The CDR3 DNA reads as TGTGCCAGCAAGGACAGGGAGGCTCAGCCCCAGCATTTT. Protein: CASKDREAQPQHF.

This sequence joins TRBV5-6 and TRBJ2-1; 10 positions agree with TRBD2. Germline V lookup: CDR1 SGHDT, CDR2 YYEEEE. The CDR3 runs to 14 residues. V shed 5 bases, J shed 14 bases, and the junction held 13 bases outside the gene matches. The CDR3 DNA follows: TGTGCCAGCAGATGGTGGGCTAGCGGGGGTGGGGAGTTCTTC. This encodes CASRWWASGGGEFF.

This clone has only a few counts. This CDR3 is CAWSQMGAITFF. DNA of the CDR3: TGTGCCTGGAGTCAAATGGGGGCGATAACTTTCTTT. The V and J genes are TRBV30 and TRBJ1-1, with D perhaps matching TRBD1 (6 bases). CDR3 length: 12 amino acids. V shed 2 bases and J shed 12 bases, with 16 bases lying between them. CDR1 and CDR2 from the germline V gene are GTSNPN and SVGIG (reference sequence).

The chain couples TRBV11-1 to TRBJ2-5; 8 bases match TRBD1. J lost 1 base, V lost 4 bases, and 8 bases had no gene match. This CDR3 spans 16 amino acids. Germline V gives CDR1 SGHAT, CDR2 FQDESV (reference sequence). The CDR3 DNA follows: TGTGCCAGCAGCTCCCTGGGGACAGGTGTCCAAGAGACCCAGTACTTC. Encoded protein: CASSSLGTGVQETQYF.

The chain recombines TRBV9 with TRBJ2-4; 8 bases fit TRBD2. The ends lost 4 bases at V and 15 bases at J; junction bases unmatched: 9. From germline, CDR1 is SGDLS and CDR2 YYNGEE. The CDR3 totals 12 residues. The CDR3 here is CASSIYGGELYF. The CDR3 DNA reads as TGTGCCAGCAGCATCTACGGGGGGGAATTGTACTTC.

This chain joins TRBV2 and TRBJ1-2; the match to TRBD1 covers 10 bases. Germline loops: CDR1 SNHLY, CDR2 FYNNEI. Trimming removed 6 bases from V and 4 bases from J; junction bases left unmatched: 8. The CDR3 has 15 amino acids. CDR3 sequence: CASRAGTGATYGYTF. The CDR3 DNA follows: TGTGCCAGCAGGGCCGGGACAGGGGCAACCTATGGCTACACCTTC. The entire variable domain, with the rest obtained from reference TRBV2 and TRBJ1-2, is as follows: EPEVTQTPSHQVTQMGQEVILRCVPISNHLYFYWYRQILGQKVEFLVSFYNNEISEKSEIFDDQFSVERPDGSNFTLKIRSTKLEDSAMYFCASRAGTGATYGYTFGSGTRLTVV.

This clone showed up just a few times. The chain employs TRBV7-6 and TRBJ2-7, with a possible D match to TRBD2 (7 bases). V lost 4 bases and J lost 5, with 24 bases in between. This CDR3 has 17 amino acids. Germline loops: CDR1 SGHVS, CDR2 FNYEAQ. CDR3 DNA sequence: TGTGCCAGCAGCTCTAGTGTCCTTGGGGGGGGCCGCAACGAGCAGTACTTC. Translating it yields CASSSSVLGGGRNEQYF.